This TCR beta chain was identified in a study of blood T cell repertoires in COVID-19. Study information: T cells, B-cell-depleted T cells, or PBMCs supplied cDNA or gDNA.

CDR1 and CDR2 from the germline V gene are KGHSH and LQKENI. Trimming removed 3 bases from V and 5 bases from J; junction bases left unmatched: 6. The CDR3 runs to 14 residues. In the authors' workflow: By means of reference gene primer amplification, nucleated cell counts were estimated. Generated by immunoSEQ multiplex PCR, the TCRdb table keeps only in-frame clones and is missing some. That table gives V, J and clone size, and the DNA gave D and trimming. This sample has about 150,000 clones, with about four fifths found just once. Sequencing input: peripheral blood. The source of this sequence is a woman between 55 and 75 years old with acute or convalescent COVID-19. The chain has TRBV18 and TRBJ1-1; 7 nucleotides line up with TRBD1. CDR3 sequence: CASSPQTGRTEAFF. In DNA, the CDR3 is TGTGCCAGCTCACCCCAGACAGGGCGAACTGAAGCTTTCTTT.